This entry features one TCR beta chain sequence. No antigen is known for it. The source of the sample is a study of T cell responses to AZD1222 COVID-19 vaccine. Overall study results and limits: The CD4 TCRs associated with vaccination extended across spike and predominated at 160-218 and 743-854. With two AZD1222 doses given, Spike-specific TCR breadth and depth both rose. Only six or seven AZD1222 recipients were seropositive at baseline.

Profiled with immunoSEQ multiplex PCR; TCRdb holds only in-frame clones, not every one. This sample carries about 100,000 clones, roughly 91% of them seen once, and the ten largest clones take around 17%. CDR1 SGHTS and CDR2 YDEGEE come from the germline V gene. The ends lost 4 bases at V and 3 bases at J; junction bases unmatched: 8. CDR3 length equals 15 residues. Sequencing used peripheral blood, obtained on day 0 of AZD1222 vaccination. The sequence was obtained from an adult in good health. The rearrangement uses TRBV5-8 and TRBJ2-7, with 9 bases lining up with TRBD1. CDR3 sequence: CASSDTRDRDYEQYF. The CDR3 DNA reads TGTGCCAGCAGCGACACCCGGGACAGGGACTACGAGCAGTACTTC.